This T cell receptor beta chain was sequenced for a study of blood T cell repertoires in COVID-19. Background on the study: Both acute and convalescent COVID-19 samples were obtained from the United States, Italy and Spain. T cells, B-cell-depleted T cells, or PBMCs provided the cDNA or gDNA that served as material.

Seattle researchers signed up patients amid active infection and tracked them longitudinally. In the study's own analysis: Reference gene primer amplification gave nucleated cell count estimates. TCRdb keeps only in-frame clones here, not all; method: immunoSEQ multiplex PCR. Clonal size and the V and J genes are those of that table, whereas D and trimming came from the DNA. The data contain 70,000 to 95,000 clones, 89% of them singletons. The CDR3 runs 15 residues. Germline V lookup: CDR1 LGHDT, CDR2 YNNKEL (reference sequence). V was clipped by 4 bases and J by 0 bases; unmatched bases: 6. Sequencing input: peripheral blood. The chain has TRBV3-1 (or the pseudogene TRBV3-2) and TRBJ2-7, with 7 positions matching TRBD1. The TCR sequence derives from a man between 45 and 60 years old with COVID-19, enrolled during active disease. The CDR3 sequence is CASSLPRGSSYEQYF. For the CDR3, the DNA is TGTGCCAGCAGCCTCCCCAGGGGGAGCTCCTACGAGCAGTACTTC.